This T cell receptor (beta chain) appears in the sequencing data of a study of cytomegalovirus exposure and HLA in healthy donors. In the case of this clone: The antigen is unknown.

Study-wide results and caveats: Being productive about 87% or about 30% of the time was typical of most TCR beta V segments in an earlier analysis. For presence/absence analyses, sequencing depth was assumed to be roughly uniform across donors.

Primers for the PCR totalled 60 Vbeta and 13 Jbeta. Some clones are missing from TCRdb's copy, which holds only in-frame ones; the method was immunoSEQ multiplex PCR. In the table there are 130,000 to 150,000 clones, under 70% of which are singletons. The germline CDR1 and CDR2 sequences are SGHRS and YFSETQ. V was clipped by 1 base and J by 2 bases; unmatched bases: 4. This CDR3 has 15 amino acids. The TCR comes from a woman aged 30 to 39 in good health and CMV-seropositive. Sequences were obtained from PBMCs. This sequence joins TRBV5-1 and TRBJ2-3; 7 positions match TRBD2. CDR3 amino acids: CASSLLGGDTDTQYF. The CDR3 nucleotides read TGCGCCAGCAGCTTGCTGGGGGGGGACACAGATACGCAGTATTTT.